These T cell receptor beta chains were read from a single sample in a study of vaccination effects on CD4 cells after COVID-19. No antigen is known for these receptors. Some clones are missing from TCRdb's copy, which holds only in-frame ones; the method was immunoSEQ multiplex PCR. The table shows under 55,000 clones, with 75% occurring only once. The sample was CD4+ T cells from PBMCs cultured with a peptide pool, taken before COVID-19 vaccination. The receptors shown here come from a human donor who had a prior SARS-CoV-2 infection. The CDR3 runs from the conserved cysteine through the conserved F or W. A D gene is named only where the DNA matches it firmly. Not all rows give a size; the values are once, few, many and, for expanded clones, a class.

D: TRBD1; J: TRBJ2-2; V: TRBV24-1; size: NA; DNA: TGTGCCACCAGTGGGGTCCTTGGGACAGGGGGCGCCGAGGGGGAGCTGTTTTTT; CDR3: CATSGVLGTGGAEGELFF
D: NA; J: TRBJ2-3; V: TRBV4-1; size: NA; DNA: TGCGCCAGCAGCCAAGTCGTCACCACAGATACGCAGTATTTT; CDR3: CASSQVVTTDTQYF
D: TRBD1; J: TRBJ1-2; V: TRBV11-2; size: NA; DNA: TGTGCCAGCAGCCCCTCGGGACAGGGGGCTCATGGCTACACCTTC; CDR3: CASSPSGQGAHGYTF
D: TRBD2; J: TRBJ2-5; V: TRBV2; size: once; DNA: TGTGCCAGCAGCAGCGGGACTAGCGGGGGGGCTTCCCAGTACTTC; CDR3: CASSSGTSGGASQYF
D: NA; J: TRBJ2-3; V: TRBV20-1; size: NA; DNA: TGCAGCCAACGTGCCGGGGATACGCAGTATTTT; CDR3: CSQRAGDTQYF
D: NA; J: TRBJ1-4; V: TRBV21-1; size: NA; DNA: TGTGCCAGCAGTAGGACGATCAATGAAAAACTGTTTTTT; CDR3: CASSRTINEKLFF
D: NA; J: TRBJ1-4; V: TRBV19; size: NA; DNA: TGTGCCAGCGGAGACAGGAGACGAGCAACTAATGAAAAACTGTTTTTT; CDR3: CASGDRRRATNEKLFF
D: NA; J: TRBJ1-1; V: TRBV12-3/TRBV12-4; size: once; DNA: TGTGCCAGCAGTTTATCGTGGCAGGAAGCTTTCTTT; CDR3: CASSLSWQEAFF
D: NA; J: TRBJ1-6; V: TRBV5-1; size: few; DNA: TGCGCCAGCACCAAAGACAGGTTGGATTCACCCCTCCACTTT; CDR3: CASTKDRLDSPLHF
D: NA; J: TRBJ2-3; V: TRBV6-5; size: NA; DNA: TGTGCCAGCCGGGCCTGGGACACAGATACGCAGTATTTT; CDR3: CASRAWDTDTQYF
D: NA; J: TRBJ2-3; V: TRBV9; size: few; DNA: TGTGCCAGCAGCCCCTATTCCCGAGATACGCAGTATTTT; CDR3: CASSPYSRDTQYF
D: TRBD2; J: TRBJ2-2; V: TRBV5-4; size: NA; DNA: TGTGCCAGCAGCCTAGCGGGGGGAGAGGCCGGGGAGCTGTTTTTT; CDR3: CASSLAGGEAGELFF
D: NA; J: TRBJ1-6; V: TRBV3-1/TRBV3-2; size: NA; DNA: TGTGCCAGCAGCCCTAGGACAGATTCACCCCTCCACTTT; CDR3: CASSPRTDSPLHF